The clone carrying this T cell receptor (beta chain) appeared a few times. The sample comes from a study of blood T cells in healthy people across ages. Each sample provided at least 5.5 micrograms of extracted total RNA. From germline, CDR1 is DFQATT and CDR2 SNEGSKA (reference sequence). V lost 3 bases, J lost 3 bases, and 17 bases lay in between. This CDR3 spans 15 amino acids. Using a J-beta primer mix together with a sample-barcoded 5' primer, a second PCR was run for roughly 7 to 11 cycles. Each cDNA molecule received a tag from a template-switch adaptor that had 12 random nucleotides. TCRdb re-analysed the 5' RACE reads in MiXCR, keeping a single row per CDR3 protein. The data show some 760,000 distinct CDR3 sequences, with 20% to 25% seen just once and 9.4% held by the top ten. The same data also contributed to another study, on T cells of mothers and their children.

The receptor's source is a boy under 18 in good health. The chain uses TRBV20-1 and TRBJ1-2; D is ambiguous. Sequencing was performed on blood. CDR3 in amino acids: CSARPDTGGDYGYTF. The DNA for the CDR3 is TGCAGTGCTAGGCCCGATACGGGAGGAGACTATGGCTACACCTTC.